This T cell receptor (beta chain) was identified in a study of radiotherapy plus CTLA-4 blockade in lung cancer. Study background: Objective response rate was over 15%; disease control rate, around 30%. Study findings and constraints: Tumor-origin TCR clones grew in blood after radiotherapy plus ipilimumab. Early shifts in blood T cell clones, with interferon-beta, reportedly predicted response best.

With regard to this clone: Its matching antigen is unknown.

Chemo-refractory metastatic non-small-cell lung cancer patients were treated with focal radiation plus CTLA-4 blockade with ipilimumab. Assay used: immunoSEQ multiplex PCR; TCRdb lists only in-frame clones, some missing. The sample has roughly 90,000 clones; about four fifths are singletons. CDR3 length: 14 residues. Germline V gene sequence: CDR1 MNHEY, CDR2 SVGAGI. After removal of 4 bases from V and 8 bases from J, the junction contained 7 bases not matched to a gene. This clonotype was obtained from a human donor with non-small cell lung cancer that progressed on radiotherapy plus ipilimumab. The chain links TRBV6-5 to TRBJ2-1; 8 bases align to TRBD1. The sequences come from peripheral blood, collected from a patient treated with radiotherapy plus ipilimumab. The CDR3 region is CASSFRQGLHEQFF. CDR3 DNA: TGTGCCAGCAGTTTTAGACAGGGGCTACATGAGCAGTTCTTC.